Listed here is a single T cell receptor (beta chain). Source study methods: From reference gene primer amplification, estimates of nucleated cell counts were derived. Repertoires were generated with immunoSEQ multiplex PCR, while TCRdb's copy carries only in-frame clones and drops some. That table supplies the V and J calls and clone size; D and trimming were determined from the DNA. This table holds some 130,000 clones, roughly 91% found once. This specimen comes from a study of blood T cell repertoires in COVID-19. Overall study context: Samples came from the United States, Italy and Spain, spanning acute and convalescent COVID-19. Sources were T cells, B-cell-depleted T cells, or PBMCs; the material itself was cDNA or gDNA.

The CDR3 loop spans 15 amino acids. The V gene end was trimmed by 6 bases and the J gene end by 0 bases; junction bases not matched to a gene: 1. Germline assignment: CDR1 LGHDT and CDR2 YNNKEL (reference sequence). Sequencing input: peripheral blood. The chain combines TRBV3-1 (or the pseudogene TRBV3-2) with TRBJ2-2; 10 bases align to TRBD2. This sequence was found in a man in his 60s with active or convalescent COVID-19. The CDR3 DNA sequence: TGTGCCAGCAGACTAGCGGGGCCGAACACCGGGGAGCTGTTTTTT. Encoded protein: CASRLAGPNTGELFF.